Below, one TCR beta chain is given with its context. The method was immunoSEQ multiplex PCR; TCRdb's version includes in-frame clones alone and lacks a portion of them. The table includes under 150,000 clones, around 83% detected once. The source of the sample is a study of blood T cell repertoires in COVID-19. CDR1 is SEHNR and CDR2 is FQNEAQ in the germline V gene (reference sequence). This CDR3 has 12 residues. Trimming shortened V by 3 bases and J by 8 bases, and 10 bases separated the two germline ends. The J gene is TRBJ1-2, the V gene TRBV7-9, with D unresolved. The specimen sequenced was PBMCs or T cells enriched from blood (not recorded which). The receptor's source is a man in his thirties or forties who had recovered from COVID-19. The CDR3 reads CASSFAGPGYTF. The CDR3 DNA is TGTGCCAGCAGCTTTGCAGGTCCCGGCTACACCTTC. The variable domain in full, with the rest retrieved from reference TRBV7-9 and TRBJ1-2, is DTGVSQNPRHKITKRGQNVTFRCDPISEHNRLYWYRQTLGQGPEFLTYFQNEAQLEKSRLLSDRFSAERPKGSFSTLEIQRTEQGDSAMYLCASSFAGPGYTFGSGTRLTVV.